This T cell receptor (beta chain) was documented in a study of T-cell memory formation after mild COVID-19. Study information: TCR clusters were largely donor specific.

V lost 3 bases and J lost 3; bases outside the gene matches: 7. This CDR3 region has 17 residues. Germline V gene lookup returns CDR1 SGHTA and CDR2 FQGNSA. In the case of this clonotype: Its antigen is currently unknown.

Study outcomes and limitations: Researchers found some responding clones in pre-infection memory, a sign that cross-reactive memory joined. SARS-CoV-2 specificity of second-wave clones peaking day 37 was unconfirmed.

TCR alpha and TCR beta cDNA libraries carrying sample barcodes and UMIs were produced by 5'RACE using constant-segment primers. TCRdb passed the 5' RACE reads through MiXCR, listing each CDR3 protein once. The sample lists roughly 150,000 distinct CDR3 sequences, approximately 25% seen once, with around 24% in the top ten. The clonotype originates from an adult woman who had mild COVID-19 (a few samples of this study predate the infection). Cell type and time point are not known. Sequenced: PBMCs or a T cell subset sorted from them (not recorded which). The gene calls are TRBV7-2 and TRBJ2-1; 11 nucleotides agree with TRBD2. The CDR3 coding sequence is TGTGCCAGCAGCTTCCTCGGGACTAGCGGCAACTACAATGAGCAGTTCTTC. This encodes CASSFLGTSGNYNEQFF.